The next 28 T cell receptor beta chains were all read from a single sample in a study of HIV-infected patients and healthy controls. All unsorted peripheral T cells were captured because whole blood was used without fractionation. Reverse transcription used approximately 500 ng RNA and constant-region primers for alpha and beta. Separate chain-specific third strand synthesis with multiplexing indices produced the alpha and beta libraries. TCRdb fed the 5' RACE reads into MiXCR, producing one record per CDR3 protein. The data show over 9,000 distinct CDR3 sequences, approximately 7.6% seen once. This specimen consisted of blood, obtained before antiretroviral therapy. All receptors derive from an adult with HIV infection. The donor label of this sample is uncertain.

This clonotype was detected many times. The V and J genes are TRBV6-5 and TRBJ1-2, with a tentative D call TRBD1 (5 bases). The CDR3 runs 17 residues. Trimming shortened V by 2 bases and J by 4 bases, and 20 bases separated the two germline ends. Germline values: CDR1 MNHEY, CDR2 SVGAGI. The CDR3 DNA follows: TGTGCCAGCAGTTACGGAGGAGGGGAGCAAACACGCTATGGCTACACCTTC. Translated: CASSYGGGEQTRYGYTF.

This clonotype was counted ten times or more. The V and J genes are TRBV12-3 or TRBV12-4 and TRBJ1-6, with D possibly matching TRBD1 (5 bases). The germline V and J ends were trimmed by 3 bases and 7 bases, with 13 bases remaining between them. There are 15 residues in the CDR3. The CDR3 region is CASSFGGATNSPLHF. CDR3 coding DNA: TGTGCCAGCAGTTTCGGCGGGGCCACCAATTCACCCCTCCACTTT.

This clonotype was counted many times. The rearrangement links TRBV4-1 to TRBJ2-2, with 7 positions matching TRBD1. V shed 4 bases, J shed 0 bases, and the junction held 5 bases outside the gene matches. The CDR3 consists of 16 residues. Germline CDR1 MGHRA, CDR2 YSYEKL. The CDR3 reads CASSPPTGSNTGELFF. In DNA, the CDR3 is TGCGCCAGCAGCCCGCCGACAGGGTCGAACACCGGGGAGCTGTTTTTT.

At least ten counts were recorded for this clonotype. The genes are TRBV19 and TRBJ1-1; D gene uncertain. The V end lost 3 bases, the J end lost 7 bases, and 15 bases lay between the germline ends. Germline V CDR1 and CDR2: LNHDA, SQIVND (reference sequence). The CDR3 runs to 14 residues. CDR3 loop: CASSILAGGGEAFF. The CDR3 DNA reads as TGTGCCAGTAGTATTCTTGCGGGTGGTGGTGAAGCTTTCTTT.

This clonotype was seen a handful of times. The chain recombines TRBV28 with TRBJ1-1; 7 bases map to TRBD1. Germline V gives CDR1 MDHEN, CDR2 SYDVKM. This CDR3 has 14 residues. V shed 6 bases and J 1 base; nucleotides not matched to a gene: 5. CDR3 sequence: CASSLGQKNTEAFF. The CDR3 DNA is TGTGCCAGCAGCCTGGGACAGAAGAACACTGAAGCTTTCTTT.

The sample holds many counts of this clonotype. The gene calls are TRBV13 and TRBJ1-1; D ambiguous. The CDR3 is made up of 14 amino acids. The V gene's germline CDR1 is PRHDT and CDR2 FYEKMQ (reference sequence). Trimming cost V 5 bases and J 3 bases, with 13 bases left between them. Written as DNA, the CDR3 is TGTGCCAGCAGCCCGAATACGTGGGACACTGAAGCTTTCTTT. Protein product: CASSPNTWDTEAFF. The complete variable domain, with remaining parts taken from reference TRBV13 and TRBJ1-1, reads AAGVIQSPRHLIKEKRETATLKCYPIPRHDTVYWYQQGPGQDPQFLISFYEKMQSDKGSIPDRFSAQQFSDYHSELNMSSLELGDSALYFCASSPNTWDTEAFFGQGTRLTVV.

The rearrangement joins TRBV12-3 or TRBV12-4 to TRBJ2-1, with D perhaps given as TRBD1 or TRBD2 (6 bases each). The CDR3 runs 14 residues. With 2 bases removed from V and 13 bases from J, the gap between germline ends came to 18 bases. CDR3 DNA sequence: TGTGCCAGCAGTTTAATCGGGGGCCGTTCGGGTCAGTTCTTC. Its translation: CASSLIGGRSGQFF.

This chain connects TRBV5-1 to TRBJ2-1, with TRBD2 matching over 8 bases. In germline, CDR1 is SGHRS, CDR2 YFSETQ. Trimming took 0 bases from V and 4 from J; bases not matched to a gene: 6. The CDR3 sequence is 16 residues long. Here the CDR3 DNA reads TGCGCCAGCAGCTTGGGATCTAGCGGGCCGTACAATGAGCAGTTCTTC. Residues: CASSLGSSGPYNEQFF.

This clonotype was detected many times. The V and J genes are TRBV7-8 and TRBJ2-1; D might be TRBD2 (6 bases). Germline CDR1 SGHVS, CDR2 FQNEAQ. Trimming removed 1 base at V and 0 bases at J, with 10 bases between. The CDR3 sequence is 16 residues long. CDR3 sequence: CASSLVGGNSYNEQFF. The DNA of the CDR3 is TGTGCCAGCAGCTTAGTTGGCGGGAACTCCTACAATGAGCAGTTCTTC.

Comment on this clonotype: One end of the junction does not line up with germline, which may come from a read error. This chain uses TRBV7-7 with TRBJ2-2, with 7 positions matching TRBD2. Germline CDR1 is SSHAT and CDR2 is FNYEAQ (reference sequence). The CDR3 is made up of 15 amino acids. The DNA for the CDR3 is TGTGCTAGCAGCCCCACTAGCGTTAACACCGGGGAGCTGTTTTTT. It codes for CASSPTSVNTGELFF.

This clonotype was detected ten times or more. This rearrangement joins TRBV6-6 to TRBJ2-7, with 10 positions matching TRBD1. Trimming cost V 2 bases and J 5 bases; bases outside gene matches: 6. This CDR3 comprises 15 residues. In germline, CDR1 is MNHNY, CDR2 SVGAGI (reference sequence). CDR3 sequence (DNA): TGTGCCAGCAGTTACGTACCGGGACAGGGGAACGAGCAGTACTTC. It is translated as CASSYVPGQGNEQYF.

By frequency in the sample, this clonotype is medium-sized. V usage is TRBV10-2 and J usage is TRBJ1-3; 8 bases line up with TRBD1. V lost 6 bases to trimming and J lost 4 bases; unmatched junction nucleotides: 5. Germline values: CDR1 WSHSY, CDR2 SAAADI. The CDR3 consists of 14 residues. CDR3 sequence reads: CASSQGALGNTIYF. CDR3 nucleotide sequence: TGCGCCAGCAGCCAGGGGGCTCTAGGAAACACCATATATTTT.

The sample holds many counts of this clonotype. The chain employs TRBV20-1 and TRBJ2-5; TRBD2 might be the D (6 bases). V shed 3 bases and J shed 3 bases, with 8 bases lying between them. The CDR3 runs to 12 residues. CDR1 is DFQATT, CDR2 SNEGSKA, per germline (reference sequence). In DNA, the CDR3 is TGCAGTGCTAGGTTAGCGGAAGAGACCCAGTACTTC. As protein: CSARLAEETQYF.

This clonotype has a count of ten or more. This chain links TRBV7-9 with TRBJ2-1; 7 nucleotides agree with TRBD2. Germline V CDR1 and CDR2: SEHNR, FQNEAQ (reference sequence). The CDR3 loop spans 14 amino acids. The trim removed 6 bases at V and 6 bases at J, leaving 8 bases unmatched. As DNA, the CDR3 is TGTGCCAGCAGTTTGTCGACTAGCCGCAATGAGCAGTTCTTC. Translating gives CASSLSTSRNEQFF. The whole variable domain, remainder taken from reference TRBV7-9 and TRBJ2-1, is DTGVSQNPRHKITKRGQNVTFRCDPISEHNRLYWYRQTLGQGPEFLTYFQNEAQLEKSRLLSDRFSAERPKGSFSTLEIQRTEQGDSAMYLCASSLSTSRNEQFFGPGTRLTVL.

This clonotype has at least ten counts. The chain links TRBV5-6 to TRBJ1-3; 7 bases align to TRBD1. The CDR3 loop spans 17 amino acids. Per the germline V gene, CDR1 is SGHDT and CDR2 is YYEEEE. V dropped 3 bases and J dropped 0; count of bases not matched to a gene: 9. The CDR3 bases are TGTGCCAGCAGCTGGATAAAGGGACAGAACTCTGGAAACACCATATATTTT. It is translated as CASSWIKGQNSGNTIYF.

J is TRBJ1-1 and V is TRBV29-1, with D uncertain. This CDR3 spans 11 amino acids. Trimming removed 4 bases at V and 5 bases at J, with 8 bases between. Germline V gives CDR1 SQVTM, CDR2 ANQGSEA. CDR3 amino acids: CSVVTGTEAFF. The CDR3 DNA reads as TGCAGCGTTGTTACGGGGACTGAAGCTTTCTTT.

This clonotype has at least ten counts. The chain uses TRBV29-1 and TRBJ2-1; 9 bases are a match to TRBD2. CDR3 length: 15 residues. Per the germline V gene, CDR1 is SQVTM and CDR2 is ANQGSEA. Unmatched junction bases numbered 12, after V lost 5 bases and J lost 7 bases. CDR3 loop: CSVPGIAGAGNEQFF. CDR3 nucleotides: TGCAGCGTTCCAGGTATAGCGGGAGCCGGGAATGAGCAGTTCTTC.

In this sample, this clonotype turned up many times. This chain connects TRBV20-1 to TRBJ1-5; 12 nucleotides agree with TRBD1. The V gene's germline CDR1 is DFQATT and CDR2 SNEGSKA (reference sequence). The CDR3 runs to 15 residues. V shed 5 bases and J 4 bases; nucleotides not matched to a gene: 6. The CDR3 region has the DNA TGCAGTGCTTCACCGGGACAGGGGGCGAATCAGCCCCAGCATTTT. Protein sequence: CSASPGQGANQPQHF.

At least ten counts were recorded for this clonotype. The chain combines TRBV29-1 with TRBJ1-1; TRBD1 matches at 8 bases. Trimming cost V 2 bases and J 0 bases; bases outside gene matches: 8. CDR1 is SQVTM, CDR2 ANQGSEA, per germline. The CDR3 length is 16 residues. CDR3 sequence (DNA): TGCAGCGTTGAAAGGGACAGGAGGTTATTGAACACTGAAGCTTTCTTT. Its translation: CSVERDRRLLNTEAFF. Full variable domain (rest looked up from reference TRBV29-1 and TRBJ1-1): SAVISQKPSRDICQRGTSLTIQCQVDSQVTMMFWYRQQPGQSLTLIATANQGSEATYESGFVIDKFPISRPNLTFSTLTVSNMSPEDSSIYLCSVERDRRLLNTEAFFGQGTRLTVV.

This clonotype was picked up many times. The CDR3 DNA reads TGTGCCAGCAGCCGGGACAGCTCCTACGAGCAGTACTTC. Its protein is CASSRDSSYEQYF. J is TRBJ2-7 and V is TRBV7-3; 7 bases match TRBD1. The length of the CDR3 is 13 residues. With V trimmed by 5 bases and J by 0 bases, 1 base remained unmatched. Germline V gene sequence: CDR1 SGHTA, CDR2 FQGTGA.

This clonotype has at least ten counts. CDR3 nucleotides: TGTGCCAGTAGTATAGACGAGGCGCGGGGCACAGATACGCAGTATTTT. Encoded protein: CASSIDEARGTDTQYF. The genes are TRBV19 and TRBJ2-3; a weak D match, TRBD2 (5 bases). V was shortened by 0 bases and J by 1 base, with 11 bases between the two germline ends. From germline, CDR1 is LNHDA and CDR2 SQIVND (reference sequence). The CDR3 is 16 residues long.

The V and J genes are TRBV7-2 and TRBJ1-1; D is ambiguous. The V and J ends lost 1 base and 4 bases respectively, with 16 bases between them. CDR3 length: 16 amino acids. Germline loops: CDR1 SGHTA, CDR2 FQGNSA. CDR3 sequence: CASSLVWGGLGTEAFF. DNA for the CDR3: TGTGCCAGCAGCTTAGTTTGGGGTGGTTTGGGCACTGAAGCTTTCTTT.

To note about this clonotype: A read error may be the cause here, since a much bigger clone is one base away. This rearrangement joins TRBV6-5 to TRBJ2-3; 8 bases fit TRBD1. V lost 10 bases to trimming and J lost 7 bases; unmatched junction nucleotides: 10. Germline CDR1 MNHEY, CDR2 SVGAGI. The CDR3 consists of 13 residues. CDR3 sequence (DNA): TGTGCCACCAACCAGGGGGCGGCTAATACGCAGTATTTT. Residues: CATNQGAANTQYF.

This clonotype was found many times. The chain uses TRBV28 and TRBJ1-2; 8 bases agree with TRBD1. Per the germline V gene, CDR1 is MDHEN and CDR2 is SYDVKM. V shed 7 bases, J shed 3 bases, and the junction held 7 bases outside the gene matches. The CDR3 runs to 14 residues. As DNA, the CDR3 is TGTGCCAGCATCCGGACAGGGAATTACTATGGCTACACCTTC. It is translated as CASIRTGNYYGYTF.

This clonotype has a count of ten or more. The gene calls are TRBV12-3 or TRBV12-4 and TRBJ2-5, with D possibly TRBD1 on 6 matching bases. V lost 3 bases to trimming and J lost 2 bases, with 16 bases between them. The CDR3 extends over 16 amino acids. This chain's CDR3 is CASSLTQGTFQETQYF. The CDR3 DNA is TGTGCCAGCAGTTTGACGCAGGGGACGTTTCAAGAGACCCAGTACTTC.

The rearrangement links TRBV6-5 to TRBJ2-7; 9 bases line up with TRBD1. Germline CDR1 and CDR2: MNHEY and SVGAGI. This CDR3 is 13 amino acids long. The trim removed 7 bases at V and 2 bases at J, leaving 3 bases unmatched. DNA of the CDR3: TGTGCCAGCAAGAGGGACAGGGCCTACGAGCAGTACTTC. Translated, it gives CASKRDRAYEQYF.

In its sample, this clonotype was seen many times. The CDR3 sequence is CSAGGLAGLKTQYF. CDR3 in DNA: TGCAGTGCTGGGGGACTAGCGGGGCTGAAGACCCAGTACTTC. The rearrangement links TRBV20-1 to TRBJ2-5, with 13 bases that match TRBD2. V lost 5 bases to trimming and J lost 6 bases; unmatched junction nucleotides: 6. Germline V gives CDR1 DFQATT, CDR2 SNEGSKA (reference sequence). The CDR3 spans 14 residues.

This clonotype has ten or more counts. The V call is TRBV29-1, the J call TRBJ1-5; 8 nucleotides match TRBD1. V gave up 6 bases and J gave up 0 bases; unmatched junction bases: 7. Germline V gives CDR1 SQVTM, CDR2 ANQGSEA. There are 15 residues in the CDR3. The CDR3 spells CSVGQGLNSNQPQHF. In DNA form, the CDR3 reads TGCAGCGTCGGACAGGGACTTAATAGCAATCAGCCCCAGCATTTT.